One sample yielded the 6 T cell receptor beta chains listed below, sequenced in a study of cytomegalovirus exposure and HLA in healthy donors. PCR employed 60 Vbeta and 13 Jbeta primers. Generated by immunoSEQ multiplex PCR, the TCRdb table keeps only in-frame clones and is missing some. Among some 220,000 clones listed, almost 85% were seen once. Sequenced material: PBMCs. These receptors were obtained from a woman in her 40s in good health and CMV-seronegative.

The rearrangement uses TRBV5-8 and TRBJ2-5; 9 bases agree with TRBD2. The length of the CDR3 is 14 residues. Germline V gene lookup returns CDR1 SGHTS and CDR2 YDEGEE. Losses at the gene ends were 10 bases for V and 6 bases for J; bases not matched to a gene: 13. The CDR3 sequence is CAGWEGLAGQTQYF. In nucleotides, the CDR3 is TGTGCCGGATGGGAGGGGCTAGCGGGACAGACCCAGTACTTC. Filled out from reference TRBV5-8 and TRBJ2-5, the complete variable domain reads EAGVTQSPTHLIKTRGQQATLRCSPISGHTSVYWYQQALGLGLQFLLWYDEGEERNRGNFPPRFSGRQFPNYSSELNVNALELEDSALYLCAGWEGLAGQTQYFGPGTRLLVL.

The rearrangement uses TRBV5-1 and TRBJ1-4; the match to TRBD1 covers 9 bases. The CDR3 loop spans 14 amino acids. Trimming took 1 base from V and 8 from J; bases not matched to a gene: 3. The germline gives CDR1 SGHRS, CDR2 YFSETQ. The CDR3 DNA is TGCGCCAGCAGCTTGACAGGGGGCGAGGAAAAACTGTTTTTT. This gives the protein CASSLTGGEEKLFF.

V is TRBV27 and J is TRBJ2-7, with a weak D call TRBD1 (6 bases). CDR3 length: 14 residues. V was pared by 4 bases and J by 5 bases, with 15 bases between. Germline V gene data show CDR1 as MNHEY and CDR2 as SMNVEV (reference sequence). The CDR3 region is CASSWSMGDNEQYF. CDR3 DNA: TGTGCCAGCAGTTGGTCGATGGGGGACAACGAGCAGTACTTC.

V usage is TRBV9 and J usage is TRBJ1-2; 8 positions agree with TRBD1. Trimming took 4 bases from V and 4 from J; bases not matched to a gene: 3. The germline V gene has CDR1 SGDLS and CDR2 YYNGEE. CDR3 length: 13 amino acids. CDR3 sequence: CASSPGQGYGYTF. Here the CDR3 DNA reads TGTGCCAGCAGCCCCGGACAGGGCTATGGCTACACCTTC.

The CDR3 reads CASSTLAGGQETQYF. CDR3 nucleotides: TGTGCCAGTAGTACCCTGGCGGGGGGCCAGGAGACCCAGTACTTC. The chain employs TRBV19 and TRBJ2-5; 8 bases match TRBD2. V lost 4 bases and J lost 5; bases outside the gene matches: 9. CDR3 length: 15 amino acids. Germline V gene sequence: CDR1 LNHDA, CDR2 SQIVND (reference sequence).

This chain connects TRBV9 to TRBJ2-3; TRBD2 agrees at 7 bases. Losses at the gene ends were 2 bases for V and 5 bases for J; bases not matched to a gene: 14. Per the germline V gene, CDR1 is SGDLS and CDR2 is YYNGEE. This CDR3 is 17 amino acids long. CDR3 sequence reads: CASSVTSGDYPIDTQYF. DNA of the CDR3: TGTGCCAGCAGCGTGACATCCGGGGACTATCCAATAGATACGCAGTATTTT.